This TCR beta chain stems from a study of blood T cells in healthy people across ages. As to this clonotype: What it recognizes is unknown.

Study-wide results and caveats: More naive CD4+ cells and higher diversity marked long-lived donors relative to aged donors.

Combining a sample-barcoded 5' primer with a J-beta primer mix, a second PCR ran for about 7 to 11 cycles. A template-switch adaptor with 12 random nucleotides tagged each cDNA molecule. TCRdb used MiXCR to reprocess the 5' RACE reads, holding one entry per CDR3 protein. The data contain about a million distinct CDR3 sequences, around two fifths of them singletons. Those donating, healthy Caucasian individuals from Russia, were aged roughly 6 to 95. Per sample, a minimum of 7 million PBMCs were isolated. This CDR3 has 17 residues. The germline V and J ends were trimmed by 3 bases and 0 bases, with 17 bases remaining between them. Per germline, CDR1 LGHNA and CDR2 YNFKEQ.

This sequence originates from a man aged 18 to 29 in good health. The chain uses TRBV4-2 and TRBJ1-1; weak D call: TRBD1 (5 bases). Sample: blood. DNA for the CDR3: TGTGCCAGCAGCCAGCACATGGAGGGGCTCGTGAACACTGAAGCTTTCTTT. Translating it yields CASSQHMEGLVNTEAFF.